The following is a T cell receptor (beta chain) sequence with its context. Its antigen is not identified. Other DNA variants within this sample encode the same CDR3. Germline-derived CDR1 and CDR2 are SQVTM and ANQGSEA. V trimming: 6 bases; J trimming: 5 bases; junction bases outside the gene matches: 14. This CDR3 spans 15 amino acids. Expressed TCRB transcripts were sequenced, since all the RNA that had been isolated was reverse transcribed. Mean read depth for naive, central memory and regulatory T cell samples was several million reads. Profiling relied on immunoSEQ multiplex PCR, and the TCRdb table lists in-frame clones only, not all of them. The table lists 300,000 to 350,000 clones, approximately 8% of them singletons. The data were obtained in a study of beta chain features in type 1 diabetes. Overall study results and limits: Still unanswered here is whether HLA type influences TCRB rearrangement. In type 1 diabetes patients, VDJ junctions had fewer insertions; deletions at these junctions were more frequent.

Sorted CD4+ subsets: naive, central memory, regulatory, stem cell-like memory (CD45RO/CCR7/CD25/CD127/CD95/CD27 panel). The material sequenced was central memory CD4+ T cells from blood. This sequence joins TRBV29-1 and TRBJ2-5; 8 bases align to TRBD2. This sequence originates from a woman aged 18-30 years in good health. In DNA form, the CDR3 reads TGCAGCGTGGTGGGTCAGCGGGGGACGGGGGAGACCCAGTACTTC. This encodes CSVVGQRGTGETQYF.